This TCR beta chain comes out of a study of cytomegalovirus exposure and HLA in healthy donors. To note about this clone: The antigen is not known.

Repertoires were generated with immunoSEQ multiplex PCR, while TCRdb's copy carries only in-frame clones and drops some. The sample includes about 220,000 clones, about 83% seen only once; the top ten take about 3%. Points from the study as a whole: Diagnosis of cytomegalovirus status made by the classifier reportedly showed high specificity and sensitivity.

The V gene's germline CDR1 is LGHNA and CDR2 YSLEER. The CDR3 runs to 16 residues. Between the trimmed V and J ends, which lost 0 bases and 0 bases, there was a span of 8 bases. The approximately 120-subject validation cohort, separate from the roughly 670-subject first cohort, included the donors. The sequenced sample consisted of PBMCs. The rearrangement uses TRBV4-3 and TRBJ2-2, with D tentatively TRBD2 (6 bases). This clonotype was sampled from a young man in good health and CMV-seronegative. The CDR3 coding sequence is TGCGCCAGCAGCCAAGAAATAGCGGCGAACACCGGGGAGCTGTTTTTT. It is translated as CASSQEIAANTGELFF.